The 3 T cell receptor beta chains below were found in one sample sequenced in a study of memory CD4+ T cells and cytomegalovirus serostatus (dated 2019 in TCRdb). A FACSAria II was used to sort memory CD4+ T cells, defined as single viable CD3+CD4+CD8-CD45RO+ cells. Libraries were constructed by the immunoSEQ multiplex PCR assay. Held by TCRdb, this immuneACCESS table contains in-frame sequences only and omits some clones. Under half of the omission traces to an unresolved V gene where checked; the cause of the rest is unknown. In all, the sample holds tens of thousands of clones, and 82% of those were seen once. Together, the top ten hold 0.5% of the sample. The sequenced sample consisted of memory CD4+ T cells from blood. These receptors originate from an adult in good health and CMV-seronegative. Some clones in this sample may be carry-over from other donors' samples.

The gene calls are TRBV5-4 and TRBJ2-7; the D is unclear. The CDR3 runs to 11 residues. Germline assignment: CDR1 SGHNT and CDR2 YYREEE (reference sequence). Trimming pared 4 bases from V and 4 bases from J, leaving 6 bases between. CDR3 in amino acids: CASSNRYEQYF. The CDR3 coding sequence is TGTGCCAGCAGCAACCGATACGAGCAGTACTTC. The full variable domain, rest sourced from reference TRBV5-4 and TRBJ2-7, is ETGVTQSPTHLIKTRGQQVTLRCSSQSGHNTVSWYQQALGQGPQFIFQYYREEENGRGNFPPRFSGLQFPNYSSELNVNALELDDSALYLCASSNRYEQYFGPGTRLTVT.

The chain joins TRBV11-2 to TRBJ2-1, with 12 bases matching TRBD2. In germline, CDR1 is SGHAT, CDR2 FQNNGV. The J segment lost 9 bases and the V segment lost 6 bases, leaving 12 bases of the junction unmatched. The CDR3 loop spans 16 amino acids. The CDR3 region is CASRHIPSGRAGEQFF. The CDR3 DNA is TGTGCCAGCAGGCACATCCCTAGCGGGAGGGCAGGTGAGCAGTTCTTC.

CDR3 amino acids: CASSQDPTGTDTQYF. The CDR3 region has the DNA TGCGCCAGCAGCCAAGACCCTACAGGGACAGATACGCAGTATTTT. The chain carries TRBV4-3 and TRBJ2-3; tentative D call: TRBD1 (6 bases). The V and J ends lost 0 bases and 3 bases respectively, with 10 bases between them. Germline loops: CDR1 LGHNA, CDR2 YSLEER. The CDR3 contains 15 residues.